This TCR beta chain originates from a study of OX40 agonist ivuxolimab in advanced cancers. About the research overall: One hepatocellular carcinoma and a couple of cutaneous melanoma patients partially responded.

With 2 bases removed from V and 0 bases from J, the gap between germline ends came to 12 bases. The CDR3 is 16 amino acids. Per germline, CDR1 SGHNT and CDR2 YYREEE (reference sequence). Measured with immunoSEQ multiplex PCR; TCRdb has only the in-frame clones, and not every one. This table has 69,000 or so clones, under 90% appearing once. The chain employs TRBV5-4 and TRBJ1-3, with TRBD1 as a possible D gene (5 bases). The sample was CD4+ or CD8+ T cells sorted from blood, taken in a trial of the OX40 agonist ivuxolimab. The receptor comes from an adult with an advanced solid tumor such as melanoma, head and neck, liver or kidney cancer. CDR3 in amino acids: CASSFRGVDSGNTIYF. The CDR3 DNA follows: TGTGCCAGCAGCTTTAGGGGTGTAGACTCTGGAAACACCATATATTTT.